This TCR beta chain comes out of a study of CD8+ T cells in alopecia areata. Study summary: The protocol delivered tofacitinib for 6 to 18 months, then withdrew it for 6 months.

Findings and limits, study-wide: Higher clonality and more expanded CD8+ clones appeared in lesional than normal scalp.

In this sample, this clone turned up a few times. The antigen is unknown. In each case, RNA was isolated and then reverse transcribed into cDNA as the sequencing template. The data were produced by immunoSEQ multiplex PCR, yet TCRdb's version contains in-frame clones alone and is incomplete. The data hold about 180,000 clones, with roughly 46% observed a single time. The CDR3 spans 18 residues. V shed 5 bases, J shed 4 bases, and the junction held 15 bases outside the gene matches. In germline, CDR1 is MNHEY, CDR2 SMNVEV (reference sequence). The treatment was: oral pan-JAK inhibitor, 5-10 mg twice daily. Peripheral blood, together with lesional scalp punch biopsies, was collected from alopecia areata patients.

The J gene is TRBJ2-5, the V gene TRBV27, with 11 nucleotides matching TRBD2. The specimen was CD8+ T cells sorted from blood, collected at week 52, from a patient treated with tofacitinib. The clonotype comes from a human donor with alopecia areata. The CDR3 loop reads CASSGWSLAGGFPETQYF. The CDR3 DNA follows: TGTGCCAGCAGTGGATGGTCGCTAGCGGGGGGATTCCCAGAGACCCAGTACTTC.